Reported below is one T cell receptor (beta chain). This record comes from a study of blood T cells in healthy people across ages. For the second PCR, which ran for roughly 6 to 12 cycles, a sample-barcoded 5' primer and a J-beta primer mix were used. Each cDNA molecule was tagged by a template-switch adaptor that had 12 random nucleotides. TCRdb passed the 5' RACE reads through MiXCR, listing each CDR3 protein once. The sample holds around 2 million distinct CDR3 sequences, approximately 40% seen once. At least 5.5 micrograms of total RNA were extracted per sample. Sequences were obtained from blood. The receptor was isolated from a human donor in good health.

This CDR3 is CSVRSQGVDTEAFF. The CDR3 DNA is TGCAGCGTTCGATCACAGGGAGTCGACACTGAAGCTTTCTTT. The V gene is TRBV29-1, the J gene TRBJ1-1, with TRBD1 as a possible D gene (6 bases). Trimming removed 5 bases from V and 3 bases from J, with 16 bases in between. Per germline, CDR1 SQVTM and CDR2 ANQGSEA. This CDR3 contains 14 residues.